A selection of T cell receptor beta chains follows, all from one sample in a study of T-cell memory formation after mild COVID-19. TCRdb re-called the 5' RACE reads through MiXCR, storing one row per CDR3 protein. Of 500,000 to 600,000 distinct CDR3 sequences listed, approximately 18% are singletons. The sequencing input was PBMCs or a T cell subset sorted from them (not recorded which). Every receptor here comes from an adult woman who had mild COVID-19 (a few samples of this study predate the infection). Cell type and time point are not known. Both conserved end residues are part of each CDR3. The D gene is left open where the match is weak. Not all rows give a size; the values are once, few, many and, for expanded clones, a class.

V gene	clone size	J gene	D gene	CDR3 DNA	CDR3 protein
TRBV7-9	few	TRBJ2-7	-	TGTGCCAGCAGCTCCGGGACCAACCCCTCCGAGCAGTACTTC	CASSSGTNPSEQYF
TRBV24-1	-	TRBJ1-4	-	TGTGCCACCAGTGACGGAGGCAGCGAAAAACTGTTTTTT	CATSDGGSEKLFF
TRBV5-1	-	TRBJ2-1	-	TGCGCCAGCAGCTTGGTAGTGGGGGATGAGCAGTTCTTC	CASSLVVGDEQFF
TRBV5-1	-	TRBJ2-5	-	TGCGCCAGCAGCTTAGGGAACGGGGCCGGAATAGAGACCCAGTACTTC	CASSLGNGAGIETQYF
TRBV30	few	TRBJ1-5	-	TGTGCCTGGAGTGTACCGGGGCCCCATCAGCCCCAGCATTTT	CAWSVPGPHQPQHF
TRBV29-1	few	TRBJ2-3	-	TGCAGCGCCCGGGGCACCAGCACAGATACGCAGTATTTT	CSARGTSTDTQYF
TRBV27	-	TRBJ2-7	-	TGTGCCAGCAGTATGGGGGGCTACGAGCAGTACTTC	CASSMGGYEQYF
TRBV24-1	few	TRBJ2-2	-	TGTGCCACCAGTGATTTGGTTGACGGGGAGCTGTTTTTT	CATSDLVDGELFF
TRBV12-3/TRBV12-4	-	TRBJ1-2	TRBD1	TGTGCCAGCCAGGGGGACTATGGCTACACCTTC	CASQGDYGYTF
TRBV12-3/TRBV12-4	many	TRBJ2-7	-	TGTGCCAGCAGTTTGGGGTTCGAGCAGTACTTC	CASSLGFEQYF
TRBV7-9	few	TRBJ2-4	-	TGTGCCAGCAGCTTAGACCCAGAAGGAAACATTCAGTACTTC	CASSLDPEGNIQYF
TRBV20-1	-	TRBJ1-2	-	TGCAGTGCTAGTTCTCGGCCAGGGCGTGGCTATGGCTACACCTTC	CSASSRPGRGYGYTF
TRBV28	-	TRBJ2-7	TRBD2	TGTGCCAGCAGTTATGGGCTAGCGGTTCACGAGCAGTACTTC	CASSYGLAVHEQYF
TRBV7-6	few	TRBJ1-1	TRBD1	TGTGCCAGCAGCTTACCCCGGGACAGGGGGCGAAAGGGCACTGAAGCTTTCTTT	CASSLPRDRGRKGTEAFF
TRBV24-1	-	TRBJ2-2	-	TGTGCCACCAGTGATTCCGTGAACACCGGGGAGCTGTTTTTT	CATSDSVNTGELFF
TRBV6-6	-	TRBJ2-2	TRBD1	TGTGCCAGCAGCCGGACAGGGGAGGTCACCGGGGAGCTGTTTTTT	CASSRTGEVTGELFF
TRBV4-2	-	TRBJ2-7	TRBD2	TGTGCCAGCAGCCAAGAACCCCTAGCGGGAGGGCCCTACGAGCAGTACTTC	CASSQEPLAGGPYEQYF
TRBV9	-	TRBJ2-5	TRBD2	TGTGCCAGCAGCGGGAGACTAGCGGGGGTAGAGACCCAGTACTTC	CASSGRLAGVETQYF
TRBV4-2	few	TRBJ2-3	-	TGTGCCAGCAGTCCTTGGGGTAGCGGAGACACAGATACGCAGTATTTT	CASSPWGSGDTDTQYF
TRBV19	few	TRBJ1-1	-	TGTGCCAGTAGTATAGGCGGGGAAATGAACACTGAAGCTTTCTTT	CASSIGGEMNTEAFF
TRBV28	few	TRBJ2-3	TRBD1	TGTGCCAGCAGTTCGGACAGGGCGCAAGATACGCAGTATTTT	CASSSDRAQDTQYF
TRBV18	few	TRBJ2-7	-	TGTGCCAGCTCACCTCCCGGGCCGTCCGGGCACGAGCAGTACTTC	CASSPPGPSGHEQYF
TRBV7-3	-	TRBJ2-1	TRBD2	TGTGCCAGCAGCTCTCCGGGACTAGCGGGACCGACCTACAATGAGCAGTTCTTC	CASSSPGLAGPTYNEQFF
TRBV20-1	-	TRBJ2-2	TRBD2	TGCAGTGCTAGAGGCGGGGGGAACACCGGGGAGCTGTTTTTT	CSARGGGNTGELFF
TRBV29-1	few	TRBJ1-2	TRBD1	TGCAGCGCGAGGGGGCAACTTACCCCGACTAACTATGGCTACACCTTC	CSARGQLTPTNYGYTF
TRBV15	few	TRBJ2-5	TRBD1	TGTGCCACCAGCAGAGACAGGGGGCCATCGGAGACCCAGTACTTC	CATSRDRGPSETQYF
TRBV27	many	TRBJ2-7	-	TGTGCCAGCAGTACCCACCCGGGTGTGTTCGGGACCTACGAGCAGTACTTC	CASSTHPGVFGTYEQYF
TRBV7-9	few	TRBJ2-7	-	TGTGCCAGCAGCTTAGTGGAGTCCTACGAGCAGTACTTC	CASSLVESYEQYF
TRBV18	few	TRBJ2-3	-	TGTGCCAGCTCACCGGACCCCAGGCCCACAGATACGCAGTATTTT	CASSPDPRPTDTQYF
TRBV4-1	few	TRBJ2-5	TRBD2	TGCGCCAGCAGCCAAGGAACTAGCGGGGGGGCCGAGACCCAGTACTTC	CASSQGTSGGAETQYF
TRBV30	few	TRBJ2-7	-	TGTGCCTGGAGTGTACTTTTTGGATCGTCCTACGAGCAGTACTTC	CAWSVLFGSSYEQYF
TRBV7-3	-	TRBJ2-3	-	TGTGCCAGCAGCTTAACGGGTGGGAGCCCTACTAGCACAGATACGCAGTATTTT	CASSLTGGSPTSTDTQYF
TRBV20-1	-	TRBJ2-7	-	TGCAGTGCTCGCCCACTGGTTGGTCTCGGCGAGACCTACGAGCAGTACTTC	CSARPLVGLGETYEQYF
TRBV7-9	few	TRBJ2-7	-	TGTGCCAGCAGCCCGAAGGACGGATACGAGCAGTACTTC	CASSPKDGYEQYF
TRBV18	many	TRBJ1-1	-	TGTGCCAGCTCACCAGGGAGGAAGAACACTGAAGCTTTCTTT	CASSPGRKNTEAFF
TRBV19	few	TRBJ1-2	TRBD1	TGTGCCAGTAGGACGGGGGACAGGAGCTATGGCTACACCTTC	CASRTGDRSYGYTF
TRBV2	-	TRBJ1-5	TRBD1	TGTGCCAGCGTCCCCAAAGGACAGGGGGGTAATCAGCCCCAGCATTTT	CASVPKGQGGNQPQHF
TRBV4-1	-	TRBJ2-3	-	TGCGCCAGCAGCCAAGATAGGGCCCCCACAGATACGCAGTATTTT	CASSQDRAPTDTQYF
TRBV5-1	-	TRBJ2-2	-	TGCGCCAGCAGCTTCGCCGGAGGGACGACCGGGGAGCTGTTTTTT	CASSFAGGTTGELFF
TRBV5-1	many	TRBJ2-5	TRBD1	TGCGCCAGCAGCGGGACAGGGGTCTCAAGGCAAGAGACCCAGTACTTC	CASSGTGVSRQETQYF
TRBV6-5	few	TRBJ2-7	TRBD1	TGTGCCACTACGGTCCCGACAGGGGGTTCCTACGAGCAGTACTTC	CATTVPTGGSYEQYF
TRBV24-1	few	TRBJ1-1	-	TGTGCCACCAGTGACGCGGGACGGCGAAATGAAGCTTTCTTT	CATSDAGRRNEAFF
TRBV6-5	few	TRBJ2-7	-	TGTGCCAGCAGGCAGTTTGGCAGCACCGAGCAGTACTTC	CASRQFGSTEQYF
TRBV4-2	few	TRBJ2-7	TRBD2	TGTGCCAGCAGCCAAGATCTAGCGGGCCCCGGCGAGCAGTACTTC	CASSQDLAGPGEQYF
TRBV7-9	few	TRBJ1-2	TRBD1	TGTGCCAGCAGCGTCCGGGACAGCCCTCAACGGGGCTACACCTTC	CASSVRDSPQRGYTF
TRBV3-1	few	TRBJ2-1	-	TGTGCCAGCAAGAACTTAGGGGAGTACAATGAGCAGTTCTTC	CASKNLGEYNEQFF
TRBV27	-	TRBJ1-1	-	TGTGCCAGCAGTTTCCCCGGGGGCCGCGGCACTGAAGCTTTCTTT	CASSFPGGRGTEAFF
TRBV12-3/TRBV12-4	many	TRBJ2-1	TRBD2	TGTGCCAGCAGTTCTTCCGGGACTAGCGTCCATGAGCAGTTCTTC	CASSSSGTSVHEQFF
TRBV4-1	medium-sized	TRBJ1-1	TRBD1	TGCGCCAGCAGCCAGCTCCGGGACAGGGGGTCTGAAGCTTTCTTT	CASSQLRDRGSEAFF